This T cell receptor (beta chain) was sequenced in a study of T-cell memory formation after mild COVID-19. Study overall: Across donors, TCR clusters were largely donor specific.

The sample holds a few counts of this clonotype. In germline, CDR1 is MNHEY, CDR2 SVGEGT. CDR3 length: 14 residues. The germline V and J ends were trimmed by 4 bases and 6 bases, with 15 bases remaining between them. In TCRdb, the 5' RACE reads were re-called with MiXCR into one record per CDR3 protein. The data show 150,000 or so distinct CDR3 sequences, with approximately 14% seen just once and 14% held by the top ten. The rearrangement joins TRBV6-2 or TRBV6-3 to TRBJ2-5; no reliable D call. This clonotype originated in an adult woman who had mild COVID-19 (a few samples of this study predate the infection). Cell type and time point are not known. The sequenced sample was PBMCs or a T cell subset sorted from them (not recorded which). CDR3 sequence: CASSSEGDGQTQYF. The CDR3 DNA is TGTGCCAGCAGTTCCGAAGGAGATGGACAGACCCAGTACTTC.